This T cell receptor beta chain was retrieved from a study of CD8 T cells in Susac syndrome (dated 2019 in TCRdb). In terms of the full investigation: Whether CD8+ T cell activation and differentiation in Susac syndrome was antigen driven was tested using repertoire sequencing. Clonality of the CD8+ T cell repertoire was compared between eleven to twelve healthy donors, roughly 14 Susac syndrome patients and 15 multiple sclerosis patients. The full study reports these points: The number of individuals in the TCR sequencing and HLA analysis was acknowledged as relatively small.

Taken from cysteine to phenylalanine, the CDR3 has 15 residues. Kept here is only the CDR3 DNA, which spans 45 bases and is read in frame from base 1. From a lookup of the germline V gene, CDR1 and CDR2 are MNHEY and SVGAGI. V drops 10 bases and J drops 4 bases, leaving 19 bases in between. Comments on this clonotype: The antigen this receptor binds is unknown. No much larger clone is present one base from it, and per-base qualities are unavailable.

RNA was extracted using the RNeasy kit, and about 0.45 to 1 microgram was reverse transcribed with random hexamers. The immunoSEQ multiplex PCR assay, covering 54 Vbeta and 13 Jbeta segments, was used to amplify TCR beta CDR3 regions. Bias from PCR amplification was corrected by using a synthetic template baseline for primer optimization and for computational correction. The study's processing was this. Reads were assigned to V, D and J genes according to IMGT and analyzed in immunoSEQ Analyzer, with only productive sequences retained. Clonality was computed as one minus Shannon entropy normalized by log2 of the number of productive unique sequences. For each patient and control, public and private clones were evaluated among the 100 most prevalent clones. Susac-specific clones were defined as absent from healthy and MS cohorts, around 980 published viral clones and other ImmuneACCESS disease sequences. Starting from the raw public reads, TCRdb applied fastp trimming at Q25, assembled clones with MiXCR and retained in-frame beta chains. Each CDR3 protein appears once, grouped with its most common genes and DNA. These V and J calls originate from TCRdb's pipeline instead of the authors' own analysis. This sample holds about 57,000 distinct CDR3 sequences; 93% were observed only once. 0.45% to 0.65% of the sample lies in the top ten.

Peripheral blood CD8+ and CD4+ T cells from healthy donors, Susac syndrome patients and multiple sclerosis patients were profiled using high-throughput TCR beta sequencing. Multiple sclerosis controls were treatment-naive patients with stable or active relapsing-remitting disease fulfilling revised McDonald criteria. Bulk CD8+ and CD4+ T cells were purified by magnetic negative isolation, while CD8+ TEMRA cells were enriched using FACS. Blood was collected in EDTA tubes and processed within 24 hours, with PBMCs isolated through density gradient centrifugation. PBMCs intended for TCR sequencing were cryopreserved in liquid nitrogen and were subsequently thawed in a 37 degrees C water bath. Purity of sorted or isolated CD4+, CD8+ and CD8+ TEMRA cells was at least 90%.

This TCR was recovered from a human donor with multiple sclerosis. The chain was built from TRBV6-5 and TRBJ1-4; the D gene identity is not certain. The specimen sequenced was CD8+ T cells from PBMCs. The DNA is TGTGCCACCAGCCCGCCGGGAGTCCATAATGAAAAACTGTTTTTT. The encoded protein is CATSPPGVHNEKLFF.